One and the same sample provided the 10 T cell receptor beta chains below, sequenced in a study of blood T cell repertoires in COVID-19. This table comes from immunoSEQ multiplex PCR, and its TCRdb copy is limited to in-frame clones, with some not included. The data contain more than 300,000 clones, roughly 91% of them singletons. The material sequenced was peripheral blood. These receptors originate from a young woman with COVID-19, enrolled during active disease.

The chain joins TRBV7-9 to TRBJ2-3; 10 bases match TRBD2. V shed 5 bases, J shed 1 base, and the junction held 9 bases outside the gene matches. The CDR3 contains 17 residues. Germline loops: CDR1 SEHNR, CDR2 FQNEAQ (reference sequence). This CDR3 is CASSSRVTSGGTDTQYF. The CDR3 nucleotides read TGTGCCAGCAGCAGTAGAGTCACTAGCGGGGGCACAGATACGCAGTATTTT.

The chain uses TRBV2 and TRBJ1-5; possibly TRBD1 for D (6 bases). Germline V gene data show CDR1 as SNHLY and CDR2 as FYNNEI. The CDR3 sequence is 15 residues long. V lost 6 bases to trimming and J lost 4 bases, with 16 bases between them. DNA of the CDR3: TGTGCCAGCAGCCCACGGGGGGGCTGGAATCAGCCCCAGCATTTT. Its protein is CASSPRGGWNQPQHF.

Turning to this clone: The same CDR3 arises from other DNA sequences in this sample as well. The J gene is TRBJ1-2, the V gene TRBV18; D gene ambiguous. V was clipped by 3 bases and J by 3 bases, with 8 bases between them. The CDR3 sequence is 13 residues long. Germline loops: CDR1 KGHSH, CDR2 LQKENI. The CDR3 sequence: CASSPGEDYGYTF. The CDR3, as DNA: TGTGCCAGCTCACCTGGGGAGGACTATGGCTACACCTTC.

The rearrangement links TRBV7-9 to TRBJ1-4; TRBD1 aligns across 10 bases. Germline V CDR1 and CDR2: SEHNR, FQNEAQ (reference sequence). The CDR3 sequence is 17 residues long. Trimming took 1 base from V and 8 from J; bases not matched to a gene: 10. Here the CDR3 reads CASSLGVGQGDNEKLFF. The CDR3 DNA reads TGTGCCAGCAGCTTAGGAGTAGGACAGGGGGATAACGAAAAACTGTTTTTT.

The chain joins TRBV27 to TRBJ2-3; 9 bases are shared with TRBD2. CDR3 length: 17 amino acids. Germline lookup yields CDR1 MNHEY and CDR2 SMNVEV (reference sequence). After removal of 5 bases from V and 2 bases from J, the junction contained 11 bases not matched to a gene. The DNA of the CDR3 is TGTGCCAGCAGTAGAGGTACCGGGACTAGCATCACAGATACGCAGTATTTT. This sequence encodes CASSRGTGTSITDTQYF.

CDR3 sequence (DNA): TGTGCCAGCAGCTCCCCATCCGGGACACGGAACACCGGGGAGCTGTTTTTT. This translates into CASSSPSGTRNTGELFF. The chain combines TRBV5-6 with TRBJ2-2; possible D gene TRBD1, 6 bases. With 3 bases removed from V and 1 base from J, the gap between germline ends came to 16 bases. The CDR3 extends over 17 amino acids. Germline CDR1 is SGHDT and CDR2 is YYEEEE.

This clone was seen just once. The J gene is TRBJ1-1, the V gene TRBV11-3; tentative D call: TRBD1 (5 bases). Germline loops: CDR1 SGHNT, CDR2 YENEEA. The V end lost 4 bases, the J end lost 11 bases, and 20 bases lay between the germline ends. The CDR3 length is 14 residues. CDR3 sequence reads: CASSSRERGPGAFF. The CDR3 coding sequence is TGTGCCAGCAGCTCCCGCGAGCGGGGCCCGGGGGCTTTCTTT.

The V and J genes are TRBV7-2 and TRBJ2-2; weak D call: TRBD1 (6 bases). The CDR3 contains 15 residues. In germline, CDR1 is SGHTA, CDR2 FQGNSA. V lost 2 bases to trimming and J lost 4 bases, with 11 bases between them. The CDR3 region is CASSLNRVVTGELFF. DNA for the CDR3: TGTGCCAGCAGCTTAAACAGGGTGGTCACCGGGGAGCTGTTTTTT.

This clone was observed a few times. The chain links TRBV9 to TRBJ1-1; D gene ambiguous. The ends were cut back, 2 bases at V and 2 bases at J, with 10 bases in the middle. The germline V gene encodes CDR1 SGDLS and CDR2 YYNGEE. The CDR3 loop spans 14 amino acids. Here the CDR3 DNA reads TGTGCCAGCAGCGTCACCGAGACAAACACTGAAGCTTTCTTT. Encoded protein: CASSVTETNTEAFF.

The chain joins TRBV29-1 to TRBJ1-2; TRBD1 matches 9 bases. The CDR3 extends over 15 amino acids. V gave up 2 bases and J gave up 4 bases; unmatched junction bases: 8. Germline V gene data show CDR1 as SQVTM and CDR2 as ANQGSEA. This CDR3 is CSVEKNRGHIYGYTF. CDR3 in DNA: TGCAGCGTTGAAAAAAACAGGGGGCATATCTATGGCTACACCTTC.